This T cell receptor beta chain was found in a study of shared clonotypes between healthy human individuals. Across the whole study: CD4 naive cells filled three plates per donor, CD4 memory three, CD8 naive two and CD8 memory one.

Trimming removed 7 bases from V and 1 base from J, with 7 bases in between. The CDR3 is 11 residues long. CDR1 is SQVTM and CDR2 is ANQGSEA in the germline V gene. Data came from immunoSEQ multiplex PCR; TCRdb stores just in-frame clones and leaves some out. The sample has about 990,000 clones, more than 75% seen once. The genes are TRBV29-1 and TRBJ1-1, with unresolved D. This receptor was identified in a young man in good health. Some clones in this sample may be carry-over from other donors' samples. Sequencing input: memory CD4+ T cells from PBMCs. Documented subset: CD45RA-negative fraction. CDR3 DNA sequence: TGCAGCGCCCAAAGGAACACTGAAGCTTTCTTT. This translates into CSAQRNTEAFF.